The rows below give T cell receptor beta chains drawn from one sample of a study of cytomegalovirus exposure and HLA in healthy donors. Measured with immunoSEQ multiplex PCR; TCRdb has only the in-frame clones, and not every one. The table has some 140,000 clones, over 65% seen once. Sequencing was carried out using PBMCs. The receptor source for this set is a woman in her 40s in good health and CMV-seronegative. CDR3s leave out the opening cysteine and the closing phenylalanine or tryptophan.

CDR3 protein	V gene	J gene
ASSLERSNQPQH	TRBV11-2	TRBJ1-5
ASSVWRGLSYEQY	TRBV6-5	TRBJ2-7
ASQPGQGANYGYT	TRBV19	TRBJ1-2
ASSRLTGEDGNTIY	TRBV4-2	TRBJ1-3
ASSIAGGPIYEQY	TRBV19	TRBJ2-7
ASSMPREMNTEAF	TRBV28	TRBJ1-1
ASSQEGRGNYGYT	TRBV4-1	TRBJ1-2
AGGRHNEQF	TRBV11-2	TRBJ2-1
ASSSERGYAYEQY	TRBV5-1	TRBJ2-7
ASSLGGLKDEQF	TRBV5-1	TRBJ2-1
ASSYSRGSGNEQF	TRBV6-6	TRBJ2-1
ASSLDALDNYEQY	TRBV11-3	TRBJ2-7
ASKASGDYEQY	TRBV19	TRBJ2-7
ASSGGQRNIQY	TRBV2	TRBJ2-4
ASNQAGNTGELF	TRBV28	TRBJ2-2
ASSIRASRGSTQY	TRBV19	TRBJ2-5
ATQQGNQPQH	TRBV15	TRBJ1-5
SVENQAGVYQETQY	TRBV29-1	TRBJ2-5
ASSLGQAPNYGYT	TRBV7-2	TRBJ1-2
ASSLRLTQGAIEQY	TRBV11-3	TRBJ2-7
ASSVRLAGGFNEQF	TRBV7-9	TRBJ2-1
ASRTTGDTGELF	TRBV6-1	TRBJ2-2
ASSPADPQGTNTEAF	TRBV4-1	TRBJ1-1
AISQGDTQY	TRBV10-3	TRBJ2-3
ASSLGQIQETQY	TRBV28	TRBJ2-5
ASSVGTRRNEQF	TRBV6-4	TRBJ2-1
ASSLSRGNEKLF	TRBV28	TRBJ1-4
ASIQGGAWDTQY	TRBV28	TRBJ2-3
ASSPGTGILNYGYT	TRBV5-1	TRBJ1-2